In this sample, the clone carrying this T cell receptor beta chain turned up a few times. CDR1 is SGHRS and CDR2 is YFSETQ in the germline V gene. The CDR3 contains 16 residues. Unmatched junction bases numbered 10, after V lost 7 bases and J lost 5 bases. The sample originates from a study of beta chain features in type 1 diabetes. CD45RO/CCR7/CD25/CD127/CD95/CD27 sorting isolated CD4+ naive, central memory, regulatory and stem cell-like memory cells. The study reverse transcribed the entire isolated RNA, so it sequenced expressed TCRB transcripts. Some clones are missing from TCRdb's copy, which holds only in-frame ones; the method was immunoSEQ multiplex PCR. The table lists 900,000 or so clones, about 17% of them singletons.

The TCR comes from a woman aged 18-35 years in good health. The sequenced material came from naive CD4+ T cells from blood. V gene TRBV5-1 combines with J gene TRBJ2-1; TRBD2 aligns across 12 bases. The CDR3 sequence is CASGLAGSPQNNEQFF. Written as DNA, the CDR3 is TGCGCCAGCGGACTAGCGGGGTCACCCCAAAACAATGAGCAGTTCTTC.